The 15 T cell receptor beta chains given below trace back to one sample, sequenced in a study of blood T cell repertoires in COVID-19 (dated by TCRdb to the early 2020s). The library was made by the immunoSEQ multiplex PCR assay. TCRdb carries this immuneACCESS record with in-frame sequences only. Its versions omit some clonotypes, under half of them owing to an unresolved V gene in the studies checked, with the rest unexplained. The sample yields over 10,000 clones; about 88% were counted once. The ten biggest clones cover roughly 22% of the sample. Sequenced sample: peripheral blood. These receptor sequences come from an older woman with active COVID-19.

The J gene is TRBJ1-2, the V gene TRBV2; D is possibly TRBD1 (6 bases). Germline V gene sequence: CDR1 SNHLY, CDR2 FYNNEI. Between the trimmed V and J ends, which lost 4 bases and 10 bases, there was a span of 13 bases. The CDR3 runs to 12 residues. CDR3 sequence: CASSGRTELYTF. DNA for the CDR3: TGTGCCAGCAGTGGCCGGACAGAACTCTACACCTTC.

The chain is built from TRBV6-4 and TRBJ2-1; tentative D call: TRBD2 (6 bases). V was clipped by 3 bases and J by 1 base, with 7 bases between them. The germline gives CDR1 MRHNA, CDR2 SNTAGT. The CDR3 covers 14 residues. The CDR3 coding sequence is TGTGCCAGCAGTGAGGGGGGATCCTACAATGAGCAGTTCTTC. This codes for CASSEGGSYNEQFF.

V usage is TRBV28 and J usage is TRBJ1-1; a possible D gene is TRBD1 (6 bases). Germline CDR1 and CDR2: MDHEN and SYDVKM. V lost 5 bases, J lost 1 base, and 17 bases lay in between. The CDR3 is made up of 16 amino acids. The CDR3 coding sequence is TGTGCCAGCAGTCCCTCGTCCGTACAGGGGAACACTGAAGCTTTCTTT. It translates to CASSPSSVQGNTEAFF.

This chain joins TRBV4-1 and TRBJ2-5; TRBD2 aligns across 10 bases. Per germline, CDR1 MGHRA and CDR2 YSYEKL. V shed 0 bases, J shed 4 bases, and the junction held 5 bases outside the gene matches. The CDR3 runs 16 residues. The CDR3 region is CASSQDPAGGSETQYF. The CDR3 coding sequence is TGCGCCAGCAGCCAAGACCCAGCGGGAGGGTCAGAGACCCAGTACTTC.

The rearrangement uses TRBV5-1 and TRBJ2-5, with 14 bases fitting TRBD2. Germline V gene data show CDR1 as SGHRS and CDR2 as YFSETQ. V shed 4 bases, J shed 5 bases, and the junction held 10 bases outside the gene matches. This CDR3 comprises 17 residues. CDR3 sequence reads: CASSLQGTSGSGETQYF. CDR3 sequence (DNA): TGCGCCAGCAGCCTACAAGGGACTAGCGGGAGTGGTGAGACCCAGTACTTC. Drawing the rest from reference TRBV5-1 and TRBJ2-5, the complete variable domain is KAGVTQTPRYLIKTRGQQVTLSCSPISGHRSVSWYQQTPGQGLQFLFEYFSETQRNKGNFPGRFSGRQFSNSRSEMNVSTLELGDSALYLCASSLQGTSGSGETQYFGPGTRLLVL.

V and J are TRBV29-1 and TRBJ1-2; 7 nucleotides align to TRBD1. J lost 8 bases, V lost 5 bases, and 8 bases had no gene match. In germline, CDR1 is SQVTM, CDR2 ANQGSEA. The CDR3 runs to 12 residues. The CDR3 protein is CSVFEGAKGYTF. DNA for the CDR3: TGCAGCGTTTTTGAGGGGGCGAAGGGCTACACCTTC.

V is TRBV5-6 and J is TRBJ1-3; 8 nucleotides line up with TRBD1. The J segment lost 4 bases and the V segment lost 4 bases, leaving 7 bases of the junction unmatched. CDR1 and CDR2 from the germline V gene are SGHDT and YYEEEE. The CDR3 contains 15 residues. The CDR3 sequence: CASSLRQGRGNTIYF. As DNA, the CDR3 is TGTGCCAGCAGCCTAAGACAGGGGAGAGGAAACACCATATATTTT.

The CDR3 here is CAISTQGSQPQHF. Written as DNA, the CDR3 is TGTGCCATTTCCACCCAGGGGTCGCAGCCCCAGCATTTT. The chain joins TRBV19 to TRBJ1-5, with D perhaps TRBD1 (6 bases). In germline, CDR1 is LNHDA, CDR2 SQIVND (reference sequence). The CDR3 length is 13 residues. The ends were cut back, 10 bases at V and 7 bases at J, with 17 bases in the middle. Combining the CDR3 with reference TRBV19 and TRBJ1-5 gives the whole variable domain DGGITQSPKYLFRKEGQNVTLSCEQNLNHDAMYWYRQDPGQGLRLIYYSQIVNDFQKGDIAEGYSVSREKKESFPLTVTSAQKNPTAFYLCAISTQGSQPQHFGDGTRLSIL.

The rearrangement links TRBV9 to TRBJ2-7; 8 positions match TRBD2. V lost 1 base and J lost 5; bases outside the gene matches: 11. This CDR3 has 16 residues. Germline CDR1 SGDLS, CDR2 YYNGEE. CDR3 loop: CASSVSVAGGINEQYF. The CDR3 nucleotides are TGTGCCAGCAGCGTAAGTGTTGCGGGAGGAATTAACGAGCAGTACTTC.

The rearrangement uses TRBV6-6 and TRBJ1-5; 11 nucleotides align to TRBD1. Per the germline V gene, CDR1 is MNHNY and CDR2 is SVGAGI (reference sequence). V shed 5 bases, J shed 5 bases, and the junction held 11 bases outside the gene matches. The CDR3 is 17 amino acids. The CDR3 DNA follows: TGTGCCAGCAGTCACCACAAGGGACAGGGGGGGTATCAGCCCCAGCATTTT. The encoded protein is CASSHHKGQGGYQPQHF.

This chain connects TRBV27 to TRBJ2-4; 7 bases line up with TRBD1. The length of the CDR3 is 15 residues. Trimming at V came to 5 bases and at J to 4 bases, leaving 8 bases not matched to a gene. From germline, CDR1 is MNHEY and CDR2 SMNVEV (reference sequence). The chain's CDR3 is CASSPSPGQKNIQYF. The CDR3 coding sequence is TGTGCCAGCAGTCCCTCCCCGGGACAGAAAAACATTCAGTACTTC.

The chain is built from TRBV2 and TRBJ2-2; D might be TRBD2 (6 bases). Germline CDR1 is SNHLY and CDR2 is FYNNEI. The CDR3 runs 17 residues. Deletions cut 11 bases from V and 2 bases from J, with 24 bases between. CDR3 loop: CAGSVWSAGSNTGELFF. DNA for the CDR3: TGTGCCGGTAGTGTTTGGTCGGCGGGGAGCAACACCGGGGAGCTGTTTTTT.

This sequence joins TRBV4-2 and TRBJ2-3; tentative D call: TRBD2 (5 bases). CDR3 length equals 15 residues. Looked up from germline, CDR1 is LGHNA and CDR2 is YNFKEQ. Trimming took 0 bases from V and 1 from J, leaving 8 bases between them. The CDR3 loop is CASSQDLAGTDTQYF. DNA for the CDR3: TGTGCCAGCAGCCAAGATCTAGCCGGCACAGATACGCAGTATTTT.

The rearrangement links TRBV7-2 to TRBJ1-1, with D hard to call. CDR3 length: 17 amino acids. Trimming cost V 1 base and J 1 base, with 16 bases left between them. Germline V CDR1 and CDR2: SGHTA, FQGNSA. The CDR3 here is CASSLVGPGEPNTEAFF. The CDR3 DNA follows: TGTGCCAGCAGCTTAGTCGGTCCCGGGGAGCCGAACACTGAAGCTTTCTTT.

The V call is TRBV5-1, the J call TRBJ1-4; no definite D call. Germline assignment: CDR1 SGHRS and CDR2 YFSETQ. Trimming pared 0 bases from V and 3 bases from J, leaving 6 bases between. The CDR3 is 14 residues long. The CDR3 loop reads CASSLGAANEKLFF. The CDR3 bases are TGCGCCAGCAGCTTGGGGGCAGCTAATGAAAAACTGTTTTTT.